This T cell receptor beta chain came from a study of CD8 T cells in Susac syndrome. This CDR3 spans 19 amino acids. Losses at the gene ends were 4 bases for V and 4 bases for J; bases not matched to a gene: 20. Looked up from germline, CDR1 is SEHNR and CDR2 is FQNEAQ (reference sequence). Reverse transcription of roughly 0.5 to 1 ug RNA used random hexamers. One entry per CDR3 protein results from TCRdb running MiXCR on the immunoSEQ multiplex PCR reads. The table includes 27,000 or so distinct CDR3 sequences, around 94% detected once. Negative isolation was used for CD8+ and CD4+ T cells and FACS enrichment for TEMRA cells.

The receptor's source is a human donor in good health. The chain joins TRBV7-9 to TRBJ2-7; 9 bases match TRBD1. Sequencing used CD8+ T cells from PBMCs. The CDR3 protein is CASSSDKAHRDRERYEQYF. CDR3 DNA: TGTGCCAGCAGCTCCGACAAGGCCCACCGGGACAGGGAGAGGTACGAGCAGTACTTC.